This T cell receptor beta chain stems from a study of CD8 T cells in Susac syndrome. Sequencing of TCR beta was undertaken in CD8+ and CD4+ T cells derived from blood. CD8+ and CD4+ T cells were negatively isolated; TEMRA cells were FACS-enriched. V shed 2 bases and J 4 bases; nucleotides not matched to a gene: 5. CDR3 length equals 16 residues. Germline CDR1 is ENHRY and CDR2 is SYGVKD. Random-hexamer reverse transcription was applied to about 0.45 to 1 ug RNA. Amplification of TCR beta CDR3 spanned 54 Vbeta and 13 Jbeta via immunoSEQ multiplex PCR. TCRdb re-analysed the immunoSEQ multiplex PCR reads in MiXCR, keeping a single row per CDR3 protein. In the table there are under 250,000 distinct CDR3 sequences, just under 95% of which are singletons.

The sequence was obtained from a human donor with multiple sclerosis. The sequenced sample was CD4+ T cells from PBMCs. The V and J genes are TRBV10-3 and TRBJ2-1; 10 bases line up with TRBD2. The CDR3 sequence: CAISEASGSRYNEQFF. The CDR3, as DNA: TGTGCCATCAGTGAGGCTAGCGGGAGTCGGTACAATGAGCAGTTCTTC.